This T cell receptor beta chain was found in a study of spatial heterogeneity in lung cancer. Study-wide background: Available follow-up PBMC samples, collected a median of approximately two years post-resection, were sequenced. Mean representation of each unique TCR and UMI combination in the raw reads exceeded ten occurrences. The study, taken as a whole, reports: Ubiquitous expanded tumor TCRs surfaced in blood more at resection than they did at follow-up.

All TCR cDNA molecules were individually tagged with a unique molecular identifier. TCRdb ran MiXCR on the 5' RACE reads and lists one entry per CDR3 protein. This table has 45,000 to 65,000 distinct CDR3 sequences, around 7.7% appearing once. This clonotype was observed a few times. Its target is unknown. Regarding time point: blood at routine non-recurrence follow-up after resection. In each case, whole RNA from tumor, nontumor lung or frozen PBMC was sequenced unsorted. The CDR3 length is 13 residues. CDR1 SEHNR and CDR2 FQNEAQ come from the germline V gene (reference sequence). With 2 bases removed from V and 6 bases from J, the gap between germline ends came to 9 bases.

Source: PBMCs, taken at follow-up. The sequence was collected from a female donor with early-stage non-small cell lung cancer. The J gene is TRBJ2-3, the V gene TRBV7-9; perhaps TRBD2 as D (5 bases). The DNA of the CDR3 is TGTGCCAGCAGCTTACTAGCATCGGATACGCAGTATTTT. Translation gives CASSLLASDTQYF.